The 5 T cell receptor beta chains reported below all come from one sample, sequenced in a study of T cells in women clearing cervical HPV infection. The assay was immunoSEQ multiplex PCR, and TCRdb's table has in-frame clones only and misses some. The table lists approximately 44,000 clones. The sample comprised blood buffy coat. The receptor source for this set is a woman aged 18 to 75 with a cervical HPV16 infection that either progressed to CIN3+ or cleared (not recorded which).

In the case of this clone: Read data end 3 residues before the CDR3 end; the end is taken from the germline J gene. The gene calls are TRBV6-2 or TRBV6-3 and TRBJ1-5; D unclear. The germline gives CDR1 MNHEY, CDR2 SVGEGT. The V end was cut by 7 bases, the J end by 6 bases, with 13 bases between. The CDR3 is 13 residues long. The CDR3 region is CASNLVPGQPQHF. Incomplete CDR3 DNA: TGTGCCAGCAATCTAGTGCCCGGTCAGCCC.

Note on this clone: The CDR3 extends 3 residues past the end of the read, so its final part is completed from the germline J gene. The J gene is TRBJ2-2, the V gene TRBV7-3; D is perhaps TRBD1 (5 bases). The CDR3 is 13 amino acids. Germline CDR1 reads SGHTA; CDR2 reads FQGTGA. The CDR3: CASSSSGANVLFF. Incomplete CDR3 DNA: TGTGCCAGCAGCTCCTCTGGGGCCAACGTG.

Turning to this clone: The read ends 3 residues early relative to the CDR3; the germline J gene fills the gap. The rearrangement uses TRBV20-1 and TRBJ2-3; 12 positions agree with TRBD2. This CDR3 region has 13 residues. Unmatched junction bases numbered 3, after V lost 5 bases and J lost 6 bases. The germline V gene encodes CDR1 DFQATT and CDR2 SNEGSKA (reference sequence). This CDR3 is CSALAGGWDTQYF. The DNA read from the CDR3 is TGCAGTGCTCTAGCGGGAGGGTGGGATACG.

As to this clone: Sequencing ends 3 residues short of the CDR3 end; the germline J gene provides the rest. The rearrangement uses TRBV5-1 and TRBJ2-5, with a weak D call TRBD2 (6 bases). CDR3 length: 16 residues. Germline V gives CDR1 SGHRS, CDR2 YFSETQ. The ends were cut back, 0 bases at V and 0 bases at J, with 12 bases in the middle. CDR3 loop: CASSLAAGRYQETQYF. CDR3 DNA (partial): TGCGCCAGCAGCTTGGCCGCGGGGCGCTACCAAGAGACC.

Concerning this clone: The read ends 3 residues shy of where the CDR3 ends; the end is completed using the germline J gene. The chain has TRBV7-7 and TRBJ2-1, with D perhaps matching TRBD1 (6 bases). Germline assignment: CDR1 SSHAT and CDR2 FNYEAQ (reference sequence). CDR3 length: 15 amino acids. V lost 5 bases and J lost 1, with 12 bases in between. CDR3 protein: CASSPQGGSYNEQFF. CDR3 bases read: TGTGCCAGCAGCCCACAAGGGGGATCCTACAATGAG.